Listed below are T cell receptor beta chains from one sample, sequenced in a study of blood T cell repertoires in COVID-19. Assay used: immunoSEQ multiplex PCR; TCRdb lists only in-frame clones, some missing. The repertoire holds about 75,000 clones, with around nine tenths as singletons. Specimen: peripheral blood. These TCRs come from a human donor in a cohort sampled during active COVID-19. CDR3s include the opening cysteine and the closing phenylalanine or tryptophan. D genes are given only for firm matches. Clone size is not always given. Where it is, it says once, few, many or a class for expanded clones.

TGTGCCACCGGGGGGAACACAGATACGCAGTATTTT | CATGGNTDTQYF | TRBD2 | TRBJ2-3 | TRBV6-6 | NA
TGTGCCTGGGGGAGACTGTCCTACGAGCAGTACTTC | CAWGRLSYEQYF | NA | TRBJ2-7 | TRBV30 | NA
TGTGCCATCAGGGACCCGGGACAGGGGGCTCAATTAGATACGCAGTATTTT | CAIRDPGQGAQLDTQYF | TRBD1 | TRBJ2-3 | TRBV10-3 | NA
TGTGCCATCAGTGGGACAGGGTTCGACACTGAAGCTTTCTTT | CAISGTGFDTEAFF | TRBD1 | TRBJ1-1 | TRBV10-3 | NA
TGTGCCAGCAGCTTGGGTGGGCGCACAGATACGCAGTATTTT | CASSLGGRTDTQYF | NA | TRBJ2-3 | TRBV5-5 | NA
TGTGCCAGCAGCTTAGATGTTATCTCACCCCTCCACTTT | CASSLDVISPLHF | NA | TRBJ1-6 | TRBV11-3 | NA
TGTGCCAGCAGCTTCAGGGGGAACACTGAAGCTTTCTTT | CASSFRGNTEAFF | NA | TRBJ1-1 | TRBV7-6 | NA
TGTGCCAGCAGCCAAGGTGGGGGCCCCCTCCACTTT | CASSQGGGPLHF | NA | TRBJ1-6 | TRBV3-1/TRBV3-2 | NA
TGTGCCAGCAGTGAAGCAGGGGCTGGGGCCAACGTCCTGACTTTC | CASSEAGAGANVLTF | NA | TRBJ2-6 | TRBV6-1 | once
TGTGCCAGCAGCCCGGTTGGGGGCGCTGGGGCCAACGTCCTGACTTTC | CASSPVGGAGANVLTF | NA | TRBJ2-6 | TRBV7-7 | NA